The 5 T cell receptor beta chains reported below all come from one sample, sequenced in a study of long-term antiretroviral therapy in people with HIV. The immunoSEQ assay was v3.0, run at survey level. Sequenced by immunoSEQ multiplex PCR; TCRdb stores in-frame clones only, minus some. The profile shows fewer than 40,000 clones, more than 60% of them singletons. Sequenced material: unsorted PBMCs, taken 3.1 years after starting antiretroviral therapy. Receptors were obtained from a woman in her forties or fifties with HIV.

This CDR3 is CASNRRESTGELFF. In nucleotides, the CDR3 is TGTGCCAGCAATAGAAGGGAATCCACCGGGGAGCTGTTTTTT. The chain couples TRBV9 to TRBJ2-2; D unclear. Between the trimmed V and J ends, which lost 6 bases and 4 bases, there was a span of 13 bases. Germline lookup yields CDR1 SGDLS and CDR2 YYNGEE. The CDR3 has 14 amino acids.

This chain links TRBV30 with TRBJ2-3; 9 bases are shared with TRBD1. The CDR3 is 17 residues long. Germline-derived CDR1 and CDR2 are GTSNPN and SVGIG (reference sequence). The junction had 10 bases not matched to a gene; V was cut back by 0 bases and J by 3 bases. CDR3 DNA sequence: TGTGCCTGGAGTGTAGGGGGGACAGGGACGTGGACAGATACGCAGTATTTT. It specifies CAWSVGGTGTWTDTQYF.

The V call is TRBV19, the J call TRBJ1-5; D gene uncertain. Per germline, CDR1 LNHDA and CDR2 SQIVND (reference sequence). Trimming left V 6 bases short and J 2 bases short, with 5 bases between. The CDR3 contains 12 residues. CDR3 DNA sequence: TGTGCCAGTAGCTCGGGCAATCAGCCCCAGCATTTT. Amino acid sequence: CASSSGNQPQHF.

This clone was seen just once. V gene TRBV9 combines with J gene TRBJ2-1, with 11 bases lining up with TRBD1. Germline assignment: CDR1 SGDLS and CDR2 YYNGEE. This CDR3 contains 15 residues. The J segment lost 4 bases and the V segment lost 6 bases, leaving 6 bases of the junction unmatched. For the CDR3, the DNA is TGTGCCAGCACCAGGACAGGGGGCCGGTACAATGAGCAGTTCTTC. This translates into CASTRTGGRYNEQFF.

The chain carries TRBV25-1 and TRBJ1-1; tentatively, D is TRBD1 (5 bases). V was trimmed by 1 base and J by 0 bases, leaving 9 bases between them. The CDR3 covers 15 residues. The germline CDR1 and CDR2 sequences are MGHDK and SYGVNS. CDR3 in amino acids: CASSESGGLNTEAFF. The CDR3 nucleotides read TGTGCCAGCAGTGAATCTGGGGGGTTGAACACTGAAGCTTTCTTT.